This T cell receptor beta chain was sequenced during a study of T cell responses to AZD1222 COVID-19 vaccine. Points from the study as a whole: Nearly half of the spike-specific TCRs reportedly recognize variant regions that carry no mutations. At baseline, just six or seven AZD1222 recipients tested seropositive. Donors were largely white British and mainly female; clonal diversity was possibly underestimated.

Concerning this clone: What it binds is not known.

The table came from immunoSEQ multiplex PCR; TCRdb's copy has only in-frame clones and leaves some out. The sample shows about 130,000 clones, roughly 82% of them seen only once. Trimming cost V 2 bases and J 5 bases, with 10 bases left between them. Germline V CDR1 and CDR2: MNHEY, SVGAGI. The CDR3 runs to 13 residues. V and J are TRBV6-5 and TRBJ2-7, with a possible D match to TRBD1 (6 bases). The TCR originated in an adult in good health. Sequencing was performed on peripheral blood, taken on day 0 of AZD1222 vaccination. The CDR3 bases are TGTGCCAGCAGTTACGACAGGCTTGACGAGCAGTACTTC. Translation gives CASSYDRLDEQYF.